Listed below are T cell receptor beta chains from one sample, sequenced in a study of identical twins. TCRdb used MiXCR to reprocess the 5' RACE reads, holding one entry per CDR3 protein. The sample lists fewer than 800,000 distinct CDR3 sequences, roughly 7.2% occurring once. These data were also reused for a study on yellow fever vaccine responses in identical twins.

Sequenced input: PBMCs. All receptors come from a young woman in good health. The CDR3 runs from the conserved cysteine through the conserved F or W. D genes are given only for firm matches. Clone size is stated in some rows and not others, as once, few, many or a class when expanded.

cdr3_nt: TGTGCCAGCAGCCCCCGGGACAGTCTTAATCAGCCCCAGCATTTT; cdr3_aa: CASSPRDSLNQPQHF; clone_size: few; v_call: TRBV7-2; d_call: TRBD1; j_call: TRBJ1-5
cdr3_nt: TGTGCCAGCAGCTTAGCGCAGCGGGGCTGGACAGATACGCAGTATTTT; cdr3_aa: CASSLAQRGWTDTQYF; clone_size: many; v_call: TRBV7-8; d_call: TRBD2; j_call: TRBJ2-3
cdr3_nt: TGTGCCAGCAGCCCCGATTGGGGTTCACCCCTCCACTTT; cdr3_aa: CASSPDWGSPLHF; clone_size: many; v_call: TRBV12-3/TRBV12-4; d_call: NA; j_call: TRBJ1-6
cdr3_nt: TGTGCCAGCCGCTTAGCGGGATCCAACACAGATACGCAGTATTTT; cdr3_aa: CASRLAGSNTDTQYF; clone_size: NA; v_call: TRBV2; d_call: TRBD2; j_call: TRBJ2-3
cdr3_nt: TGCGCCAGCAGCTCGCTAGCGGGAGCGCTGTACCAAGAGACCCAGTACTTC; cdr3_aa: CASSSLAGALYQETQYF; clone_size: many; v_call: TRBV5-1; d_call: TRBD2; j_call: TRBJ2-5
cdr3_nt: TGTGCCAGCAGGAGGACAGGGGAAGAAGCTTTCTTT; cdr3_aa: CASRRTGEEAFF; clone_size: NA; v_call: TRBV2; d_call: TRBD1; j_call: TRBJ1-1
cdr3_nt: TGCAGCGAAGGGGACAGAGAGACCCAGTACTTC; cdr3_aa: CSEGDRETQYF; clone_size: NA; v_call: TRBV29-1; d_call: TRBD1; j_call: TRBJ2-5
cdr3_nt: TGTGCCATCACTAGCGCCGGGGAGCTGTTTTTT; cdr3_aa: CAITSAGELFF; clone_size: NA; v_call: TRBV10-3; d_call: NA; j_call: TRBJ2-2
cdr3_nt: TGCAGTGCTAGGGGTCAGGCTAGCGGCAAACAAGAGACCCAGTACTTC; cdr3_aa: CSARGQASGKQETQYF; clone_size: NA; v_call: TRBV20-1; d_call: TRBD2; j_call: TRBJ2-5
cdr3_nt: TGTGCCAGCAGTCCGCAGAGGCCGCAGTATTTT; cdr3_aa: CASSPQRPQYF; clone_size: many; v_call: TRBV7-9; d_call: NA; j_call: TRBJ2-3
cdr3_nt: TGTGCCAGCAGCCTCCTCGCGGGGATGAGTGCCAAAAACATTCAGTACTTC; cdr3_aa: CASSLLAGMSAKNIQYF; clone_size: NA; v_call: TRBV5-6; d_call: NA; j_call: TRBJ2-4
cdr3_nt: TGTGCCAGCAGCTTGGGTTTTAACTACGAGCAGTACTTC; cdr3_aa: CASSLGFNYEQYF; clone_size: many; v_call: TRBV5-6; d_call: NA; j_call: TRBJ2-7
cdr3_nt: TGTGCCAGCAGTGAAGATGCGGGGAGCACAGATACGCAGTATTTT; cdr3_aa: CASSEDAGSTDTQYF; clone_size: many; v_call: TRBV6-1; d_call: NA; j_call: TRBJ2-3
cdr3_nt: TGCGCCAGCAGGCAGGGGATCAATCAGCCCCAGCATTTT; cdr3_aa: CASRQGINQPQHF; clone_size: many; v_call: TRBV5-1; d_call: NA; j_call: TRBJ1-5
cdr3_nt: TGCAGCGTCGTGGAACAGGGGGGGCAAGAGACCCAGTACTTC; cdr3_aa: CSVVEQGGQETQYF; clone_size: NA; v_call: TRBV29-1; d_call: NA; j_call: TRBJ2-5
cdr3_nt: TGTGCCAGCACGGTCGCTCTGGATCAGCCCCAGCATTTT; cdr3_aa: CASTVALDQPQHF; clone_size: few; v_call: TRBV6-1; d_call: NA; j_call: TRBJ1-5
cdr3_nt: TGTGCCAGCAGTTCTTCACCGGGACAGGGGGCGATCACCGGGGAGCTGTTTTTT; cdr3_aa: CASSSSPGQGAITGELFF; clone_size: many; v_call: TRBV6-5; d_call: TRBD1; j_call: TRBJ2-2
cdr3_nt: TGTGCCAGCAGTGAAGGGCTTACCCAAGAGACCCAGTACTTC; cdr3_aa: CASSEGLTQETQYF; clone_size: NA; v_call: TRBV25-1; d_call: NA; j_call: TRBJ2-5
cdr3_nt: TGTGCCAGAGGGTATGGGCACTCCGACGAGCAGTACTTC; cdr3_aa: CARGYGHSDEQYF; clone_size: NA; v_call: TRBV2; d_call: NA; j_call: TRBJ2-7
cdr3_nt: TGTGCCAGCAGCTACAGGGAGACTAATGAAAAACTGTTTTTT; cdr3_aa: CASSYRETNEKLFF; clone_size: few; v_call: TRBV7-9; d_call: NA; j_call: TRBJ1-4
cdr3_nt: TGTGCCAGCAGTTTGGGTGGTTTGGGTGAGCAGTACTTC; cdr3_aa: CASSLGGLGEQYF; clone_size: NA; v_call: TRBV12-3/TRBV12-4; d_call: NA; j_call: TRBJ2-7
cdr3_nt: TGTGCCAGCACCCCAACGCCAGGGGCCCCGACGCCCGGGGAGCTGTTTTTT; cdr3_aa: CASTPTPGAPTPGELFF; clone_size: few; v_call: TRBV27; d_call: NA; j_call: TRBJ2-2
cdr3_nt: TGTGCCAGCAAAGTTGAGCTGAGTAACACTGAAGCTTTCTTT; cdr3_aa: CASKVELSNTEAFF; clone_size: NA; v_call: TRBV11-2; d_call: NA; j_call: TRBJ1-1
cdr3_nt: TGTGCCAGCAGCGCTCCCGGACAGGGAAACTATGGCTACACCTTC; cdr3_aa: CASSAPGQGNYGYTF; clone_size: many; v_call: TRBV9; d_call: TRBD1; j_call: TRBJ1-2
cdr3_nt: TGTGCCAGCAGCCGCGTAGGAGGGAGCTCTGGAAACACCATATATTTT; cdr3_aa: CASSRVGGSSGNTIYF; clone_size: NA; v_call: TRBV21-1; d_call: NA; j_call: TRBJ1-3
cdr3_nt: TGCGCCAGCAGCATAGAAACAGGTAACGAGCAGTACTTC; cdr3_aa: CASSIETGNEQYF; clone_size: NA; v_call: TRBV5-1; d_call: NA; j_call: TRBJ2-7
cdr3_nt: TGTGCCAGCGGGGAGGGACAGGGCCCCTACAATGAGCAGTTCTTC; cdr3_aa: CASGEGQGPYNEQFF; clone_size: few; v_call: TRBV10-3; d_call: TRBD1; j_call: TRBJ2-1
cdr3_nt: TGTGCTAGTGGCCTCTCCAAAAGCACAGATACGCAGTATTTT; cdr3_aa: CASGLSKSTDTQYF; clone_size: few; v_call: TRBV12-5; d_call: NA; j_call: TRBJ2-3
cdr3_nt: TGTGCCAGCAGCGGACTAGCGGGAGGAATAGATACGCAGTATTTT; cdr3_aa: CASSGLAGGIDTQYF; clone_size: NA; v_call: TRBV3-1; d_call: TRBD2; j_call: TRBJ2-3
cdr3_nt: TGTGCCAGCAGTTTTGGGGCCCAATTCGGGGAGCTGTTTTTT; cdr3_aa: CASSFGAQFGELFF; clone_size: NA; v_call: TRBV27; d_call: NA; j_call: TRBJ2-2
cdr3_nt: TGCAGTGCTCCTAGCGGGAGGGGAAACTACAATGAGCAGTTCTTC; cdr3_aa: CSAPSGRGNYNEQFF; clone_size: few; v_call: TRBV20-1; d_call: TRBD2; j_call: TRBJ2-1
cdr3_nt: TGTGCCAGCAGTTCGGGTAGCGGTTCCTACGAGCAGTACTTC; cdr3_aa: CASSSGSGSYEQYF; clone_size: many; v_call: TRBV12-3/TRBV12-4; d_call: NA; j_call: TRBJ2-7
cdr3_nt: TGCGCCAGCAGCCAAGATCCGGGGCCCATACAAGAGACCCAGTACTTC; cdr3_aa: CASSQDPGPIQETQYF; clone_size: many; v_call: TRBV4-1; d_call: NA; j_call: TRBJ2-5
cdr3_nt: TGTGCCACCAGTGATACCCAGCAGAACGAGCAGTACTTC; cdr3_aa: CATSDTQQNEQYF; clone_size: many; v_call: TRBV24-1; d_call: NA; j_call: TRBJ2-7
cdr3_nt: TGTGCCAGCAGCTCCCGCCCTAGCGGGGGGGCGCGGGGAAATGAGCAGTTCTTC; cdr3_aa: CASSSRPSGGARGNEQFF; clone_size: few; v_call: TRBV9; d_call: TRBD2; j_call: TRBJ2-1
cdr3_nt: TGCGCCAGCAGCGGGGAGGACAGCTCCTACGAGCAGTACTTC; cdr3_aa: CASSGEDSSYEQYF; clone_size: few; v_call: TRBV5-1; d_call: NA; j_call: TRBJ2-7
cdr3_nt: TGTGCCACCAATACTGAGCGGGAGCCCCCCTACGAGCAGTACTTC; cdr3_aa: CATNTEREPPYEQYF; clone_size: NA; v_call: TRBV15; d_call: TRBD2; j_call: TRBJ2-7
cdr3_nt: TGTGCCAGCAGTTACAGCGGACCCAATCAGCCCCAGCATTTT; cdr3_aa: CASSYSGPNQPQHF; clone_size: many; v_call: TRBV6-5; d_call: NA; j_call: TRBJ1-5
cdr3_nt: TGCAGCGTTCTAGGGCAGGTCTCTGGGGCCAACGTCCTGACTTTC; cdr3_aa: CSVLGQVSGANVLTF; clone_size: many; v_call: TRBV29-1; d_call: NA; j_call: TRBJ2-6
cdr3_nt: TGCAGTGCTAGAGCCGGTCGGGGGAGAGGTTACTACGAGCAGTACTTC; cdr3_aa: CSARAGRGRGYYEQYF; clone_size: NA; v_call: TRBV20-1; d_call: NA; j_call: TRBJ2-7
cdr3_nt: TGTGCCAGCAGTTTGACCGGGACACCCCATCGACCCTACGAGCAGTACTTC; cdr3_aa: CASSLTGTPHRPYEQYF; clone_size: NA; v_call: TRBV28; d_call: NA; j_call: TRBJ2-7
cdr3_nt: TGTGCCAGCAGGGTGAACGGGGCCAACGTCCTGACTTTC; cdr3_aa: CASRVNGANVLTF; clone_size: NA; v_call: TRBV12-3/TRBV12-4; d_call: NA; j_call: TRBJ2-6
cdr3_nt: TGTGCCAGCAGTTCCGTTGGGACAGGGAAAAACATTCAGTACTTC; cdr3_aa: CASSSVGTGKNIQYF; clone_size: many; v_call: TRBV12-3/TRBV12-4; d_call: TRBD1; j_call: TRBJ2-4
cdr3_nt: TGTGCCAGCAGCTCTCGCTCGGCAGGTTCCTACAATGAGCAGTTCTTC; cdr3_aa: CASSSRSAGSYNEQFF; clone_size: many; v_call: TRBV3-1; d_call: NA; j_call: TRBJ2-1
cdr3_nt: TGTGCCAGCAGCTTAGTGCGGGGGACTAGCCCTACCACAGATACGCAGTATTTT; cdr3_aa: CASSLVRGTSPTTDTQYF; clone_size: NA; v_call: TRBV11-1; d_call: TRBD2; j_call: TRBJ2-3
cdr3_nt: TGTGCCAGCAGCTTACCGGGGGACGGTGGCTACACCTTC; cdr3_aa: CASSLPGDGGYTF; clone_size: many; v_call: TRBV7-6; d_call: NA; j_call: TRBJ1-2
cdr3_nt: TGCAGTGCTAGTGTGGGTAACACTGAAGCTTTCTTT; cdr3_aa: CSASVGNTEAFF; clone_size: NA; v_call: TRBV20-1; d_call: NA; j_call: TRBJ1-1
cdr3_nt: TGTGCCAGCAGGCCAAGGTCTAGCGGGGGGCCCAATTGGTTTGATGAGCAGTTCTTC; cdr3_aa: CASRPRSSGGPNWFDEQFF; clone_size: few; v_call: TRBV11-1; d_call: TRBD2; j_call: TRBJ2-1